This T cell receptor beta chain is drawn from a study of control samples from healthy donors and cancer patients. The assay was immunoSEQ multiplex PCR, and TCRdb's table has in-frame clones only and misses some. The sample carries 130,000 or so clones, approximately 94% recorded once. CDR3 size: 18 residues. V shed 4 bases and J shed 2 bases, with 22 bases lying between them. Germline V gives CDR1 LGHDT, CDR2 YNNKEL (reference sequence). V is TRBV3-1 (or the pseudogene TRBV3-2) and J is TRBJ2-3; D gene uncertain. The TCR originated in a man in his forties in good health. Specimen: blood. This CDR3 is CASSPRQVLVLYTDTQYF. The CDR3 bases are TGTGCCAGCAGCCCCCGCCAAGTTCTCGTGCTCTACACAGATACGCAGTATTTT.